This T cell receptor (beta chain) was found in a study of cytomegalovirus exposure and HLA in healthy donors (dated by TCRdb to between 2016 and 2019). Turning to the overall study: In an earlier analysis of 550 to 750 of the donors, under 300 Gb of sequence data and 90 million to 130 million unique TCR beta sequences from about 180 million T cells were reported. Approximately 300 gigabases of sequencing data and tens of millions of unique TCR sequences made up an early release that covered approximately 620 HLA-typed donors. The genetic ancestry cluster associated with self-reported Caucasian donors included over 80% of the 398 genotyped donors. The study aimed to test whether cataloging public T cell receptors could reveal signatures of past pathogen exposure. Using immunosequencing, the study profiled T cell repertoires from 550 to 750 subjects and related those repertoires to cytomegalovirus serostatus. A separate validation cohort of roughly 110 different subjects was used in addition to the roughly 620-subject first cohort. The study combined high-throughput TCR immunosequencing, statistical association of individual TCRs with disease status, and machine learning to predict cytomegalovirus infection status. To study patterns of TCR occurrence, a later analysis re-analyzed previously published TCR beta repertoires from around 660 donors and added high-resolution HLA genotyping. The later analysis used no new phenotypic data to find candidate immune exposures, relying instead on TCR beta sequences and their occurrence across donors. An earlier analysis of 587 of the donors used high-throughput TCR beta sequencing to judge whether each TCR beta V gene segment behaved as functional or pseudogenic. Alongside the repertoire data, information on donor age, sex, ethnicity and CMV serostatus was compiled. In a later genetic analysis, genome-wide SNP genotypes for about 60% of the 666 donors were used, and that subset was treated as a discovery cohort. All discovery cohort repertoires had been generated using a single sequencing platform. HLA typing included class I and class II loci at four-digit resolution. The number of donors typed differed by locus, with about 629-630 for A, B, C, DRB1 and DQB1, roughly 550 for DQA1, approximately 570 for DPA1, and over 400 for DPB1. Four to six DR-DQ haplotypes were handled as single units for association and clustering, since linkage in the cohort was strong. Among about 370 genotyped donors of the cohort, an average of approximately 200,000 unique TCR beta nucleotide sequences was sequenced per donor, of which roughly 18% were non-productive. Beyond this particular receptor, the publication reports: Because HLA typing was missing for some donors at each locus, association tests included only the typed subset. The earlier analysis of around 600 of the donors excluded some 15 rarely observed V segments, including chromosome 9 orphons, because counts were too low. In vitro tests confirmed that a few of the cytomegalovirus-associated TCR beta chains recognize cytomegalovirus antigens. In a later genetic analysis, a missense DCLRE1C variant was associated with V-gene and J-gene trimming of TCR beta chains, and the association was replicated in an independent cohort. The sequencing pipeline was judged likely to have produced a cluster of highly shared sequence variants as a technical artifact. Immune exposure information for the cohort was limited to CMV serostatus. According to a later analysis, most CMV-associated TCR beta chains appeared to be HLA-restricted, and the HLA associations seemed to be driven largely by CMV exposure. In a later analysis, HLA-associated TCR beta chains showed more clonal expansion and lower generation probabilities than non-associated chains that were equally common. According to the authors, the approach could potentially be generalized to other disease states and immunological phenotypes. The classifier was reported to diagnose cytomegalovirus status with high specificity and sensitivity in both the original and validation cohorts. In a later analysis, several top co-occurrence clusters were reported to appear linked to parvovirus B19, influenza, CMV and Epstein-Barr virus. A further reported finding was that TCR beta sequences accurately predicted the HLA-A and HLA-B alleles for most subjects in the first cohort. Broadly in line with IMGT annotations, most TCR beta V segments showed up in productive rearrangements about 87% or about 30% of the time in an earlier analysis of around 550 of the donors. In a later analysis, the rate of TCR association differed among HLA loci, with DRB1 alleles having the most associated TCRs and HLA-C alleles having the fewest. In the study, some 180 TCR beta chains were listed as associated with cytomegalovirus. Assigning TCR associations to individual alleles was difficult when HLA alleles, especially DR and DQ, strongly co-occurred. The 87-base-pair reads could not distinguish some IMGT-functional V segments, including TRBV6-2 and TRBV6-3, so those segments were excluded. Sequencing depth was assumed to be roughly uniform across donors in the presence/absence analyses, though that assumption may not hold. A later analysis associated roughly 17,000 TCR beta sequences with specific HLA alleles at a false discovery rate of 0.05. According to a later genetic analysis, donors in an Asian-associated ancestry cluster had fewer N-insertions in productive TCRs than the approximately 650-donor mean. Correlated functional status among segregating V segments might be attributable to linkage disequilibrium, but an unknown experimental factor could not be ruled out. Most TCR sequences were seen in very few donors, while some public TCRs were found in many individuals. In this cohort, only TCR beta chains were sequenced, and detectable features were limited by the absence of alpha or paired-chain data.

Clipping removes 4 bases from V and 2 bases from J, with 3 as the unmatched junction base count. From cysteine to phenylalanine, the CDR3 is 15 amino acids long. Only the CDR3 DNA stays, 45 bases, in frame from base 1. Via the germline V gene (reference sequence), CDR1 is SGHNT and CDR2 YYREEE. The cohort comprised around 690 healthy bone marrow donors. At the time of sampling, every cohort member was nominally healthy, though immune exposures that went unrecorded were likely present. The donor was CMV seropositive and was included in the group of 250 to 350 seropositive cohort members. Each donor provided a peripheral blood sample, and peripheral blood mononuclear cells were used for TCR beta sequencing. Genomic DNA extraction from the blood cell samples was performed with the Qiagen DNeasy Blood Extraction Kit. Concerning this clone: There is no known antigen for this receptor. Base qualities are not recorded, but no much larger clone differs from it by a single base.

Libraries were made using the immunoSEQ multiplex PCR assay. For the multiplex PCR, a mixture combining 60 forward primers for TCR Vbeta segments and 13 reverse primers for TCR Jbeta segments was used. A multiplex PCR assay on genomic DNA amplified the CDR3 region of rearranged TCR beta genes. On the Illumina HiSeq System, the amplified TCR beta libraries were sequenced as 87-base-pair reads. Per the original workflow: Across the 600 to 700 repertoires, a later analysis counted 80 million or so unique TCR beta chains, 8.5 million to 12 million of which were shared by at least two donors. A nearest-neighbor algorithm error-corrected the raw reads and collapsed the reads into unique sequences, merging closely related sequences to remove PCR and sequencing errors. Alignment of CDR3 sequences to IMGT reference sequences was used to assign V, D and J gene segments. For a sequence to be retained, a match of at least six nucleotides to both a V gene segment and a J gene segment was required. A rearrangement was called productive if the CDR3 had no stop codons and remained in frame with V and J, and every other rearrangement was called non-productive. Following IMGT convention, CDR3 was defined as the stretch from the second conserved V-encoded cysteine to the conserved J-encoded phenylalanine. The earlier analysis of some 540 of the donors excluded any sequence lacking an unambiguous match to a single V gene segment. An earlier analysis of a few hundred of the donors called V segments functional above 56.7% productive rearrangements and segregating when the between-donor standard deviation exceeded 5%. To diagnose cytomegalovirus status from the catalog of TCR beta chain sequences, a statistical classification framework was built. V and J gene assignment, in a later analysis, came from comparing TCR nucleotide sequences with IMGT/GENE-DB human TR gene sequences. In a later analysis, CDR3 sequences and most-parsimonious VDJ recombination scenarios were assigned using the TCRdist pipeline. A later analysis defined each TCR beta chain by its CDR3 amino acid sequence plus V-gene family, and excluded reads lacking a unique V-gene family. As a way to deal with suspected cross-contamination and a sequencing artifact, a later analysis dropped over 550 nucleotide sequences that were highly shared and had low generation probability. In a later analysis, a clonal expansion index for each public chain was calculated from normalized within-repertoire ranks of inferred template counts. In a later analysis, generation probabilities were computed with a VDJ recombination model fitted to out-of-frame rearrangements, and the resulting probabilities were checked against IGoR. In a later analysis, hypergeometric tests were used to score TCR-TCR, TCR-HLA and TCR-CMV co-occurrence, with a repertoire-size bias correction applied to TCR pairs. False discovery rates were estimated in a later analysis by permuting HLA or CMV assignments 20 times. In a later analysis, co-occurring TCRs were grouped using DBSCAN, with TCRdist sequence similarity added in when clustering inside HLA-allele-positive subsets. Repertoires with fewer than 30,000 or more than 120,000 public chains, plus five repertoires with anomalous nucleotide sharing, were excluded from co-occurrence clustering. Held by TCRdb, this immuneACCESS table contains in-frame sequences only and omits some clones. Under half of the omission traces to an unresolved V gene where checked; the cause of the rest is unknown. V, J and clone size are those of that table, while D and trimming were read from the DNA. This sample gives roughly 240,000 clones in total; roughly 87% of them show up just once. The ten largest clones capture 5% to 6.5% of the sample.

The source is a woman aged 40 to 50 in good health and CMV-seropositive. Specimen: PBMCs. The chain uses TRBV5-4 and TRBJ2-3, with 11 bases aligning to TRBD2. DNA sequence: TGTGCCAGCAGCGCTAGCGGGGGGTACACAGATACGCAGTATTTT. It translates as CASSASGGYTDTQYF. Here the CDR3 is joined to the reference TRBV5-4 and TRBJ2-3 genes, and the full variable domain is: ETGVTQSPTHLIKTRGQQVTLRCSSQSGHNTVSWYQQALGQGPQFIFQYYREEENGRGNFPPRFSGLQFPNYSSELNVNALELDDSALYLCASSASGGYTDTQYFGPGTRLTVL.